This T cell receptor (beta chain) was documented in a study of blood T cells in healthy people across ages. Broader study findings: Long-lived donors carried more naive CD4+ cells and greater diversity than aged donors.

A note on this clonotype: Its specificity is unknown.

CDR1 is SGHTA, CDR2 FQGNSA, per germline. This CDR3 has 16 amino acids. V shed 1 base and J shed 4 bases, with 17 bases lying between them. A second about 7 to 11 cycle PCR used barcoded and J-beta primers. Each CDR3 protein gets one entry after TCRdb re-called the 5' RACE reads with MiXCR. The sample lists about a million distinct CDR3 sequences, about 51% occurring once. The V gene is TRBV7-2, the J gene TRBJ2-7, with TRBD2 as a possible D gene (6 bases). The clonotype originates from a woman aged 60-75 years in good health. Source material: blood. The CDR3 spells CASSLVASGFGYEQYF. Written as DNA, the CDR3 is TGTGCCAGCAGCTTAGTGGCGAGCGGGTTCGGTTACGAGCAGTACTTC.